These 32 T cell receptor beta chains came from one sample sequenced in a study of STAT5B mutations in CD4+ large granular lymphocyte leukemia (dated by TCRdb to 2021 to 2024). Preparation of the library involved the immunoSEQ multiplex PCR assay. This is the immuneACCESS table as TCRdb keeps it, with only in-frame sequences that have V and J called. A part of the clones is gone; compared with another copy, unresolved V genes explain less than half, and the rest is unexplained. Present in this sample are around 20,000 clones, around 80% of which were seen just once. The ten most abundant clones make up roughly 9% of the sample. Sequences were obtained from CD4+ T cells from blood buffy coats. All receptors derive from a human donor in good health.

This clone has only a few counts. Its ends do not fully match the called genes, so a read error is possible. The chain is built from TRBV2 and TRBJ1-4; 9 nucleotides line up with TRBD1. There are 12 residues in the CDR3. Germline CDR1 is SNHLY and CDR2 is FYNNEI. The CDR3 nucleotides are TGTGCCAGCAGCTCGGGACAGGGTTCCCCCCGTTTT. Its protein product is CASSSGQGSPRF.

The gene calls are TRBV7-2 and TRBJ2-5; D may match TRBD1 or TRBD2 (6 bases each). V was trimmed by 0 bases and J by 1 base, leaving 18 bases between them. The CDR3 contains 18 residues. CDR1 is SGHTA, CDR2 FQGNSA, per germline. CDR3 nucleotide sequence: TGTGCCAGCAGCTTAGCGACTGGGAGAGGAGGGGGCCAAGAGACCCAGTACTTC. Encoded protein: CASSLATGRGGGQETQYF.

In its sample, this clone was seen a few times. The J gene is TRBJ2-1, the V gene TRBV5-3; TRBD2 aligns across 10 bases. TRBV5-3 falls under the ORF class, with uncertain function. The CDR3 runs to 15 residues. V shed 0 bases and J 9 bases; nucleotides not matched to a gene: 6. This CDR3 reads CARSLAVAGGLEQFF. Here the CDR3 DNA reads TGTGCCAGAAGCTTGGCGGTAGCGGGAGGTCTTGAGCAGTTCTTC.

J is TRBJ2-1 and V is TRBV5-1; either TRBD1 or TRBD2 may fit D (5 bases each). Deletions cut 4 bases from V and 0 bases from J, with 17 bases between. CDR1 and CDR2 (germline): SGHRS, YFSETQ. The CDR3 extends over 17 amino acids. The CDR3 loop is CASSLGTARLSYNEQFF. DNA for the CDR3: TGCGCCAGCAGCCTAGGGACGGCAAGGCTCTCCTACAATGAGCAGTTCTTC.

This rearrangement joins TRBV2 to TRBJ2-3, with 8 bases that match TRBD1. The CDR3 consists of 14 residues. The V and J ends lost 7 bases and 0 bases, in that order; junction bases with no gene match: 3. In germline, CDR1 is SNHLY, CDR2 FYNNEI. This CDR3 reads CASKTGGSTDTQYF. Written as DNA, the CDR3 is TGTGCCAGCAAAACAGGGGGGAGCACAGATACGCAGTATTTT.

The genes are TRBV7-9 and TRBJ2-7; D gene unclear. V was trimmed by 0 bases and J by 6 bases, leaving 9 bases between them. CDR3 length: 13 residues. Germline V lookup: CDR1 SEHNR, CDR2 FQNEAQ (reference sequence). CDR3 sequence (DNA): TGTGCCAGCAGCTTAGCGCTCAGGCCCGAGCAGTACTTC. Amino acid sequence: CASSLALRPEQYF. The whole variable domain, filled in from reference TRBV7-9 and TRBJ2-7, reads DTGVSQNPRHKITKRGQNVTFRCDPISEHNRLYWYRQTLGQGPEFLTYFQNEAQLEKSRLLSDRFSAERPKGSFSTLEIQRTEQGDSAMYLCASSLALRPEQYFGPGTRLTVT.

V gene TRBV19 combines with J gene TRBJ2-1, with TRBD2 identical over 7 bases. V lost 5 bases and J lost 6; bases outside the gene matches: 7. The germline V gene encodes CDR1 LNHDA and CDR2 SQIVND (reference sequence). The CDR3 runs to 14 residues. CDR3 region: CASSPGRGSNEQFF. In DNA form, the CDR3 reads TGTGCCAGTAGTCCGGGGCGGGGGTCCAATGAGCAGTTCTTC. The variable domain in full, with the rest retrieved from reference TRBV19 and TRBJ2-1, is DGGITQSPKYLFRKEGQNVTLSCEQNLNHDAMYWYRQDPGQGLRLIYYSQIVNDFQKGDIAEGYSVSREKKESFPLTVTSAQKNPTAFYLCASSPGRGSNEQFFGPGTRLTVL.

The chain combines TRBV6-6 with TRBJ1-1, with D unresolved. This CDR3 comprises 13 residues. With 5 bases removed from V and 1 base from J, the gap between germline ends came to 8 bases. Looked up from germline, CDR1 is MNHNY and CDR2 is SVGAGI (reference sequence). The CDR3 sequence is CASSRPGNTEAFF. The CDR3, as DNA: TGTGCCAGCAGTAGGCCTGGGAACACTGAAGCTTTCTTT.

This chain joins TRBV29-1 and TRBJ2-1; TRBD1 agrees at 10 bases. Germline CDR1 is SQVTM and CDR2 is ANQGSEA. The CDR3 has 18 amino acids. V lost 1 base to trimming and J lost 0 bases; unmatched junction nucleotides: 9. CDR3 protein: CSVEARTGGPYSYNEQFF. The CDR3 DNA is TGCAGCGTTGAAGCCAGGACAGGGGGGCCCTACTCCTACAATGAGCAGTTCTTC.

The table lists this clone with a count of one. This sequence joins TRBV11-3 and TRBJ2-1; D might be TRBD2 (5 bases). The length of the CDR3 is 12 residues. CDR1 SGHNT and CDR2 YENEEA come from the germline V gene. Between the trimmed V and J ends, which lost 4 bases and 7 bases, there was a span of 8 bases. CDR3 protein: CASSSTKNEQFF. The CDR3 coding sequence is TGTGCCAGCAGCTCGACTAAGAATGAGCAGTTCTTC.

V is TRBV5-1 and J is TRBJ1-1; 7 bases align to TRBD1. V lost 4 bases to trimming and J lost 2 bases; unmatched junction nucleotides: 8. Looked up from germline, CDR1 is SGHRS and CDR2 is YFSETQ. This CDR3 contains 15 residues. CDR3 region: CASSQRGQRNTEAFF. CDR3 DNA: TGCGCCAGCAGCCAGAGGGGACAGAGAAACACTGAAGCTTTCTTT. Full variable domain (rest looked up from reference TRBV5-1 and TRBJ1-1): KAGVTQTPRYLIKTRGQQVTLSCSPISGHRSVSWYQQTPGQGLQFLFEYFSETQRNKGNFPGRFSGRQFSNSRSEMNVSTLELGDSALYLCASSQRGQRNTEAFFGQGTRLTVV.

The CDR3 sequence: CASSTGTITGELFF. In nucleotides, the CDR3 is TGTGCCAGCAGTACCGGGACCATCACCGGGGAGCTGTTTTTT. The V gene is TRBV28, the J gene TRBJ2-2; D is tentatively TRBD1 or TRBD2 (5 bases each). V dropped 5 bases and J dropped 4 bases, with 11 bases sitting between them. The CDR3 is made up of 14 amino acids. Looked up from germline, CDR1 is MDHEN and CDR2 is SYDVKM.

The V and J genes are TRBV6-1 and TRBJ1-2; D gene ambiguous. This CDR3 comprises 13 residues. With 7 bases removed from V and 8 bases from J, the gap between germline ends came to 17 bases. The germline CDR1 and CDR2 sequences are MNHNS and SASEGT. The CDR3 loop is CASKAPLRRGYTF. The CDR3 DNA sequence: TGTGCCAGCAAAGCGCCTCTCAGGCGCGGCTACACCTTC.

CDR3 region: CASSLVAGADEQYF. The CDR3 nucleotides are TGCGCCAGCAGCTTGGTTGCAGGTGCGGACGAGCAGTACTTC. The V call is TRBV5-1, the J call TRBJ2-7; D unclear. CDR1 SGHRS and CDR2 YFSETQ come from the germline V gene. V was pared by 0 bases and J by 5 bases, with 12 bases between. This CDR3 is built from 14 residues.

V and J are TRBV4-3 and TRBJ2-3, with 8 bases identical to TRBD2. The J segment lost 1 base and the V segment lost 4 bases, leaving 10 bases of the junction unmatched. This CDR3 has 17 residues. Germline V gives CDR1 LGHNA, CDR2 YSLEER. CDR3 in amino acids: CASSPKGAGGRTDTQYF. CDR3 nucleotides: TGCGCCAGCAGCCCAAAAGGGGCGGGAGGTCGCACAGATACGCAGTATTTT.

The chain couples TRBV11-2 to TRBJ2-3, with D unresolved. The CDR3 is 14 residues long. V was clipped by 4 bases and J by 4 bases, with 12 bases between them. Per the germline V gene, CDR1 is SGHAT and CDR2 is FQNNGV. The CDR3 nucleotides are TGTGCCAGCAGCTACGACTCTTCCTCAGATACGCAGTATTTT. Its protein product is CASSYDSSSDTQYF.

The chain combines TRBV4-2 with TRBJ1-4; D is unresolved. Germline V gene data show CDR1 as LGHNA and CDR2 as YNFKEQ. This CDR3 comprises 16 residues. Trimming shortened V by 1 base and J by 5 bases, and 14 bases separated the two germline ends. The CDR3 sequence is CASSQVGGVGNEKLFF. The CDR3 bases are TGTGCCAGCAGCCAAGTGGGTGGTGTGGGAAATGAAAAACTGTTTTTT.

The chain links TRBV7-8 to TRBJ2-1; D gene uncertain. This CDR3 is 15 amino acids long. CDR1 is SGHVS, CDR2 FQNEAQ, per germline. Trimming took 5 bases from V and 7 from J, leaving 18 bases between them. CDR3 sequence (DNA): TGTGCCAGCAGCCTCTCTAGAACCCCTCAGAATGAGCAGTTCTTC. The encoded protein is CASSLSRTPQNEQFF.

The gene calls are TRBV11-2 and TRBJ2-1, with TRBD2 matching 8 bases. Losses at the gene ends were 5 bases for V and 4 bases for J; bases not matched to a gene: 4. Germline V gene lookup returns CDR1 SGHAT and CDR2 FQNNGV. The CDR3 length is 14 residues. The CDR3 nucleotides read TGTGCCAGCAGCGCGACTAGCGTTTACAATGAGCAGTTCTTC. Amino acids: CASSATSVYNEQFF.

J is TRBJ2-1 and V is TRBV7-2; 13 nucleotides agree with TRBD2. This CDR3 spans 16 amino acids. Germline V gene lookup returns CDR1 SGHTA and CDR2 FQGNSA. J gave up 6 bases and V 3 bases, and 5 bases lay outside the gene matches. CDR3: CASSFTGTSGVNEQFF. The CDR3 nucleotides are TGTGCCAGCAGCTTTACCGGGACTAGCGGGGTCAATGAGCAGTTCTTC.

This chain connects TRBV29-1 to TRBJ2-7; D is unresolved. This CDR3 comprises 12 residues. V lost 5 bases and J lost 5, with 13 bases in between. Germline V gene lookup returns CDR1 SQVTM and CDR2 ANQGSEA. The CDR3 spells CSVHFGSNEQYF. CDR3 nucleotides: TGCAGCGTTCATTTCGGTTCCAACGAGCAGTACTTC.

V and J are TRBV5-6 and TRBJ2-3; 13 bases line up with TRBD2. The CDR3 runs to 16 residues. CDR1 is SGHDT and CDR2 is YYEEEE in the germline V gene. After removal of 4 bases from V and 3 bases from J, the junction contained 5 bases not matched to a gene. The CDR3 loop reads CASSIRTSGRTDTQYF. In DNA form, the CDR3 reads TGTGCCAGCAGCATCAGGACTAGCGGGAGAACAGATACGCAGTATTTT.

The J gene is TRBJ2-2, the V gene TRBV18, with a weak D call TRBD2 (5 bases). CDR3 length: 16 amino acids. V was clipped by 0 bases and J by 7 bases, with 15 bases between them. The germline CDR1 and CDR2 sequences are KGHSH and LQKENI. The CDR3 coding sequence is TGTGCCAGCTCACCACCGCAATCAGCGGTGGTCGGGGAGCTGTTTTTT. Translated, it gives CASSPPQSAVVGELFF. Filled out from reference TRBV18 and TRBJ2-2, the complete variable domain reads NAGVMQNPRHLVRRRGQEARLRCSPMKGHSHVYWYRQLPEEGLKFMVYLQKENIIDESGMPKERFSAEFPKEGPSILRIQQVVRGDSAAYFCASSPPQSAVVGELFFGEGSRLTVL.

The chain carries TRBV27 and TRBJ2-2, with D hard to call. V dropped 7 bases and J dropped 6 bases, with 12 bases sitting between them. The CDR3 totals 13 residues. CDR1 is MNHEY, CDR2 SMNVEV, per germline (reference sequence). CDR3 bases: TGTGCCAGCACTGCTGCTCCATCCGGGGAGCTGTTTTTT. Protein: CASTAAPSGELFF.

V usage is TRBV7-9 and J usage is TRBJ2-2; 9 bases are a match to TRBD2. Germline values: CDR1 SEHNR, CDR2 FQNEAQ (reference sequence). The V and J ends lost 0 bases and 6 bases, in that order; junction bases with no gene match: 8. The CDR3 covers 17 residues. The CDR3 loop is CASSLAGGTSLAGELFF. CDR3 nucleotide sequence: TGTGCCAGCAGCTTAGCTGGCGGGACTAGCCTGGCCGGGGAGCTGTTTTTT.

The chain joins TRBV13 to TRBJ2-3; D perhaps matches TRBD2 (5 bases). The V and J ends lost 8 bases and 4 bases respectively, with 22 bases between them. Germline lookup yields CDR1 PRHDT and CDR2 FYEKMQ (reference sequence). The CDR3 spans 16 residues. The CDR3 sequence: CASVSLTGRVADTQYF. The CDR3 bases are TGTGCCAGCGTGTCTCTGACGGGAAGGGTTGCAGATACGCAGTATTTT.

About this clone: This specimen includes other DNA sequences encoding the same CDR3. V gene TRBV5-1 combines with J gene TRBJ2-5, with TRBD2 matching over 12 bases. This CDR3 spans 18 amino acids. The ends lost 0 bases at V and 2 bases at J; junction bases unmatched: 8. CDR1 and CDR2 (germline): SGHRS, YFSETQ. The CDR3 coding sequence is TGCGCCAGCAGCTTGGGACGGACTAGCGGGGAAATACAAGAGACCCAGTACTTC. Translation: CASSLGRTSGEIQETQYF.

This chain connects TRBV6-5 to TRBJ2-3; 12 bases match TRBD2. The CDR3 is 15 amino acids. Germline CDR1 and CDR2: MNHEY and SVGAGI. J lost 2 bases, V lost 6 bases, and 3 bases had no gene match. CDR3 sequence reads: CASSRTSGTTDTQYF. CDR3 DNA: TGTGCCAGCAGCCGGACTAGCGGGACCACAGATACGCAGTATTTT.

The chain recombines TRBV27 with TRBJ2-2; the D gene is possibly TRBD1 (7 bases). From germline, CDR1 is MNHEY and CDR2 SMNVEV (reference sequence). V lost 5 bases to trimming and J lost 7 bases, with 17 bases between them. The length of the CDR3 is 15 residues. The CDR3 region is CASSQPQGGFGELFF. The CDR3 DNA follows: TGTGCCAGCAGTCAACCCCAGGGGGGCTTCGGGGAGCTGTTTTTT.

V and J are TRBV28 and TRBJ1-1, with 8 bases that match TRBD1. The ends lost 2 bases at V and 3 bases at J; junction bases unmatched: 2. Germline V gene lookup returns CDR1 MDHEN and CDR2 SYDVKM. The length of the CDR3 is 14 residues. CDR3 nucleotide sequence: TGTGCCAGCAGTTTACAGGGGGCAGACACTGAAGCTTTCTTT. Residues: CASSLQGADTEAFF.

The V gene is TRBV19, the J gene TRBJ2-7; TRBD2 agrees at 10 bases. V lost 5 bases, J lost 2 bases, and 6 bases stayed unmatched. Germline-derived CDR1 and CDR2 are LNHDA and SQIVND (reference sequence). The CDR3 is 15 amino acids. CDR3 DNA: TGTGCCAGTAGTGTCGGACTAGCGGTTCCCTACGAGCAGTACTTC. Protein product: CASSVGLAVPYEQYF.

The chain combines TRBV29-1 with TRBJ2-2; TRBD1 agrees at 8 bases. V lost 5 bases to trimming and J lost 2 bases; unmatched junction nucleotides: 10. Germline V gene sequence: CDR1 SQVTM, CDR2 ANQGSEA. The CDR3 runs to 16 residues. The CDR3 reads CSVQLGAGGNTGELFF. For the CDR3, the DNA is TGCAGCGTTCAACTGGGAGCAGGGGGCAACACCGGGGAGCTGTTTTTT.